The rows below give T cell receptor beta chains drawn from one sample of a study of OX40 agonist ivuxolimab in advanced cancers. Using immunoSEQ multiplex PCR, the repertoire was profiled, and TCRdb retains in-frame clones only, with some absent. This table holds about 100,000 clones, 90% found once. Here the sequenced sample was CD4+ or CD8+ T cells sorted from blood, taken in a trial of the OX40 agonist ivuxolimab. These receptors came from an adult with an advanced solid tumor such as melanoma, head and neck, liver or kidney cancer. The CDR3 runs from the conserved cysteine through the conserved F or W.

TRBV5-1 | CASSQGGTGELFF
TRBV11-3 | CASSLVAGEGSNQPQHF
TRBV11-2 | CASSVRGDKSYNEQFF
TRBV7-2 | CASSLGAGPTDTQYF
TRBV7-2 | CASSTSGTHSNYGYTF
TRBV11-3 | CASSQGASGASTDTQYF
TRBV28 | CASSPTPTGTSSEQYF
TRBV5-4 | CASSLPGTRRKNEQFF
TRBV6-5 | CASSRGLYNEQFF
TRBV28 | CASSESGGRNTEAFF
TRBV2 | CASSRETNYGYTF
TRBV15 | CATSRTGANGELFF
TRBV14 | CASSQEERRGINEQFF
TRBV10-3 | CAIRAGQGEKLFF
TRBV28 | CASKGQGTWGEQYF
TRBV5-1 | CASRKSLAGGTDTQYF
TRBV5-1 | CASSLTGEGQYF
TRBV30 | CAWSATGGREKLFF
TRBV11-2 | CASSFIGSSYNEQFF
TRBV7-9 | CASTDRNTQYF
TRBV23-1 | CASSDRTGGDYNYGYTF
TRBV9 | CASSVGAGVFSGELFF
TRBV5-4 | CASSLDTSRTDTQYF
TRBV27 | CASSPGPGAVLLEQFF
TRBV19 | CASSRGTGPYSYEQYF
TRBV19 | CASTTKGTGRQPQHF
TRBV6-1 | CASTRDRVYLLGYTF
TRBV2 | CASSEETGSYNEQFF
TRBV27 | CASSPLPRTGSGEQYF